This record looks at one T cell receptor beta chain sequence and its context. The antigen it recognizes is unknown. No base qualities exist here, and no much larger clone lies one base off it. TCRbeta CDR3 regions were amplified from genomic DNA using the immunoSEQ Assay, a bias-controlled multiplex PCR. The authors' pipeline ran thus. Nucleated cell counts per sample were estimated from amplification of reference gene primers within the assay. Sequence reads were collapsed and filtered to measure the absolute abundance of every unique TCRbeta CDR3 rearrangement. Productive Simpson clonality was computed per sample as the square root of Simpson's diversity index over productive rearrangements. TCRdb mirrors the immuneACCESS table, restricted to in-frame sequences. Some clones are absent from its copies; in checked studies, under half trace to an unresolved V gene, and the reason for the others is unknown. The V and J calls and clone size come from that table; D and trimming were worked out from the DNA. The sample records approximately 62,000 clones, 76% of which are singletons. The top ten constitute roughly 6.7% of the sample.

This sample was taken from a study of blood T cell repertoires in COVID-19 (dated by TCRdb to 2020 to 2021). Describing the broader study: Collaborator samples came from the United States, Italy and Spain and covered acute and convalescent phases of COVID-19. Where available, HLA class I and class II types were obtained from metadata supplied by the sample provider rather than from assay-based typing. The samples were drawn from two sources: the first 160 participants of the ongoing ImmuneRACE study, and approximately 1,300 subjects contributed by 6 global collaborators. The prospective study material was composed of cDNA or gDNA derived from T cells, B-cell-depleted T cells, or PBMCs. Subjects who had been exposed to COVID-19, were actively infected with it, or had recovered from it provided the deeply sampled blood TCRbeta repertoires that made up the dataset. The repertoires were released in a freely available public database meant as a resource for research on the immune response to SARS-CoV-2. Sample metadata almost always included a de-identified subject ID, COVID-19 status, age in years and sex.

On the study overall, not on this receptor specifically: Clinical and demographic metadata were provided uncurated, with the amount varying by source and participant.

The collaborating institutions used their own protocols to collect whole blood in K2EDTA tubes. For TCRbeta analysis, collaborator samples were shipped as frozen whole blood, as isolated PBMCs, or as DNA extracted from either sample type. CDR1 KGHDR and CDR2 SFDVKD were looked up in the germline V gene. There are 19 amino acids in the CDR3, from cysteine to phenylalanine inclusive. Solely the CDR3 DNA is kept, with 57 bases framed from the first base. V and J are trimmed by 3 bases and 1 base, and the gene matches miss 13 bases of the junction. This TCR was sampled from a woman between 50 and 59 years old with active or convalescent COVID-19. Sequences were obtained from peripheral blood. The rearranged segments are TRBV24-1 and TRBJ2-2; 7 bases in the junction line up with TRBD2. Read as DNA, the sequence is TGTGCCACCAGTGATCGCCCCCGAGGAGCGGGATGGAACACCGGGGAGCTGTTTTTT. This yields the protein CATSDRPRGAGWNTGELFF.